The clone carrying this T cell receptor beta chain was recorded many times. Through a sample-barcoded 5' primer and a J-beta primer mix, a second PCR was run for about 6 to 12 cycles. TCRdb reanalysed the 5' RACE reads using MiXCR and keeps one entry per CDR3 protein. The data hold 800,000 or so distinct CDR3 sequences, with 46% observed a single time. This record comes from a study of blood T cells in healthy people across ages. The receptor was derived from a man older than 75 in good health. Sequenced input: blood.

Here the CDR3 reads CASSHLGLAGGDEQYF. The CDR3, as DNA: TGTGCCAGCAGCCACCTCGGACTAGCGGGAGGGGACGAGCAGTACTTC. The chain uses TRBV3-1 and TRBJ2-7, with 15 bases lining up with TRBD2. The V gene end was trimmed by 3 bases and the J gene end by 5 bases; junction bases not matched to a gene: 5. CDR1 LGHDT and CDR2 YNNKEL come from the germline V gene (reference sequence). The CDR3 totals 16 residues.